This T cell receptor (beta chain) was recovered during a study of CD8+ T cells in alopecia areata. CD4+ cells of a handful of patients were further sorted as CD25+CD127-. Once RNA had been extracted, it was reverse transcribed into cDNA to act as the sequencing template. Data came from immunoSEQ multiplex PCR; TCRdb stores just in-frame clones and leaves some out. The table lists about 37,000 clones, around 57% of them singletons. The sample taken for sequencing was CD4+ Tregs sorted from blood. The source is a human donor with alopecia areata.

This CDR3 is CASSPRRGGPPPTDTQYF. CDR3 DNA: TGTGCCAGCTCACCACGGCGCGGGGGGCCACCTCCGACAGATACGCAGTATTTT. The chain is built from TRBV18 and TRBJ2-3; TRBD2 matches at 8 bases. Germline CDR1 KGHSH, CDR2 LQKENI. J gave up 3 bases and V 1 base, and 12 bases lay outside the gene matches. This CDR3 has 18 residues. The full variable domain, completed using reference TRBV18 and TRBJ2-3, is NAGVMQNPRHLVRRRGQEARLRCSPMKGHSHVYWYRQLPEEGLKFMVYLQKENIIDESGMPKERFSAEFPKEGPSILRIQQVVRGDSAAYFCASSPRRGGPPPTDTQYFGPGTRLTVL.